This T cell receptor beta chain emerged from a study of blood T cell repertoires in COVID-19. For the study at large: Specimens from acute and convalescent COVID-19 originated in the United States, Italy and Spain. Sources were T cells, B-cell-depleted T cells, or PBMCs; the material itself was cDNA or gDNA.

The V end was cut by 4 bases, the J end by 8 bases, with 23 bases between. In germline, CDR1 is SEHNR, CDR2 FQNEAQ (reference sequence). The CDR3 loop spans 16 amino acids. Original processing notes: Amplification of reference gene primers was used by the study to estimate nucleated cell counts. Clones were sequenced by immunoSEQ multiplex PCR, and TCRdb holds only the in-frame ones, with some missing. Clone size and the V and J calls come from that table; the DNA yielded D and trimming. The sample lists roughly 80,000 clones, around 80% occurring once. This TCR derives from a man aged 45 to 65 with acute or convalescent COVID-19. The rearrangement uses TRBV7-9 and TRBJ1-2, with a possible D match to TRBD1 (6 bases). Sequenced: peripheral blood. CDR3 sequence: CASSSPTSTGTQGYTF. CDR3 nucleotide sequence: TGTGCCAGCAGCTCCCCGACTTCAACCGGGACACAAGGCTACACCTTC. The entire variable domain, with the rest obtained from reference TRBV7-9 and TRBJ1-2, is as follows: DTGVSQNPRHKITKRGQNVTFRCDPISEHNRLYWYRQTLGQGPEFLTYFQNEAQLEKSRLLSDRFSAERPKGSFSTLEIQRTEQGDSAMYLCASSSPTSTGTQGYTFGSGTRLTVV.